The clone carrying this T cell receptor (beta chain) was counted between two and nine times. The CDR3 totals 14 residues. CDR1 is KGHDR and CDR2 is SFDVKD in the germline V gene. Trimming took off 4 bases at V and 5 bases at J, with 10 bases between the two ends. The data derive from a study of blood T cell repertoires in COVID-19. Study context: Sample material is recorded as cDNA or gDNA derived from T cells, B-cell-depleted T cells, or PBMCs.

In the authors' methods: Amplification of reference gene primers was used by the study to estimate nucleated cell counts. Here immunoSEQ multiplex PCR was the method, and the copy in TCRdb shows in-frame clones only, minus some. That table gives V, J and clone size, and the DNA gave D and trimming. This table has a few hundred thousand clones, almost 90% appearing once. This receptor was taken from a woman younger than 35 with acute COVID-19. Sequencing input: PBMCs or T cells enriched from blood (not recorded which). V is TRBV24-1 and J is TRBJ2-2; D is possibly TRBD1 (6 bases). The CDR3 here is CATSEAGVTGELFF. The CDR3 bases are TGTGCCACCAGTGAGGCAGGGGTAACCGGGGAGCTGTTTTTT.